The clone carrying this T cell receptor (beta chain) has ten or more counts. What it recognizes is unknown. The data are from a study of breast tumors, draining lymph nodes, adjacent tissues. Whole-study results and caveats: Data only fit, rather than demonstrated, lymph node origin of most tumor T cells. Luminal-like breast cancer showed significantly greater tumor-nontumor repertoire similarity than basal-like breast cancer did. Compared with lymph nodes, tumors were less diverse; compared with nontumor tissue, more.

TCRdb re-called the multiplex PCR reads with MiXCR, one entry per CDR3 protein. The sample yields about 21,000 distinct CDR3 sequences, roughly 50% seen once. The clonotype originates from a female donor with breast cancer. Some clones in this sample may be carry-over from other donors' samples. Sequenced input: breast tumor tissue.

CDR3 DNA sequence: TGCGCCAGCAGCCCCGGGACTAGCGAGCCCTACGAGCAGTACTTC. It codes for CASSPGTSEPYEQYF. This rearrangement joins TRBV10-1 to TRBJ2-7, with 10 bases identical to TRBD2. The CDR3 covers 15 residues. V shed 6 bases, J shed 2 bases, and the junction held 7 bases outside the gene matches. Germline values: CDR1 WNHNN, CDR2 SYGVQD (reference sequence).